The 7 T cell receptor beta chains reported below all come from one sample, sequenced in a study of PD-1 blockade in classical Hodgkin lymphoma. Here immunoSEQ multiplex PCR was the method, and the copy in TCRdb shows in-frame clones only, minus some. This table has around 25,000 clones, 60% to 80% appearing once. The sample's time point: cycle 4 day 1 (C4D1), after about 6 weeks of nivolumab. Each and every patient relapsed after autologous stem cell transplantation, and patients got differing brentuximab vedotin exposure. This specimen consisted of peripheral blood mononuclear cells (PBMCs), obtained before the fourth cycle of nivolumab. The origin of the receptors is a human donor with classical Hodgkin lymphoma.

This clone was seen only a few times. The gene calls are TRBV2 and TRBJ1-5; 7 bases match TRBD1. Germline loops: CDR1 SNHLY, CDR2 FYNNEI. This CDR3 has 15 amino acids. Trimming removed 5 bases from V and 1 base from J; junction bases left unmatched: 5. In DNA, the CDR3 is TGTGCCAGCAGTTCCGACAGGGTAAGCAATCAGCCCCAGCATTTT. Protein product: CASSSDRVSNQPQHF.

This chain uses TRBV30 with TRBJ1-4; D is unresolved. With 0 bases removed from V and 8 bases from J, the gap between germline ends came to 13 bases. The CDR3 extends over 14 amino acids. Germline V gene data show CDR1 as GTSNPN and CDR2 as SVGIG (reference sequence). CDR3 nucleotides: TGTGCCTGGAGTGTAATGGGGAATCGGGAAAAACTGTTTTTT. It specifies CAWSVMGNREKLFF.

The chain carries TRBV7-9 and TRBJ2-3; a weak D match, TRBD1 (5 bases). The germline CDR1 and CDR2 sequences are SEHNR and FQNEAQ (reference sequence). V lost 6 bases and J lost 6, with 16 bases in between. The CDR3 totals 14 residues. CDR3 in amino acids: CASSPGQGGDTQYF. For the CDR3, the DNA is TGTGCCAGCAGTCCCGGGCAGGGTGGGGATACGCAGTATTTT. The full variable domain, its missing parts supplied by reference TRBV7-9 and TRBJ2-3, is DTGVSQNPRHKITKRGQNVTFRCDPISEHNRLYWYRQTLGQGPEFLTYFQNEAQLEKSRLLSDRFSAERPKGSFSTLEIQRTEQGDSAMYLCASSPGQGGDTQYFGPGTRLTVL.

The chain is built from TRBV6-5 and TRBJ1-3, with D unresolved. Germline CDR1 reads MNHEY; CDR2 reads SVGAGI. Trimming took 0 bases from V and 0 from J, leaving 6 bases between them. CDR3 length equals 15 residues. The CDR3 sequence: CASSYSFRSGNTIYF. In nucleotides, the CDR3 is TGTGCCAGCAGTTACTCATTCCGCTCTGGAAACACCATATATTTT.

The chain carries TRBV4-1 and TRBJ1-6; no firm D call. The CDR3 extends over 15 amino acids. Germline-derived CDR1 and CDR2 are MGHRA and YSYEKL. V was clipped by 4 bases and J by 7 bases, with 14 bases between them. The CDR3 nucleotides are TGCGCCAGCAGCCCCGCTGAGACCGTGAATTCACCCCTCCACTTT. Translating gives CASSPAETVNSPLHF.

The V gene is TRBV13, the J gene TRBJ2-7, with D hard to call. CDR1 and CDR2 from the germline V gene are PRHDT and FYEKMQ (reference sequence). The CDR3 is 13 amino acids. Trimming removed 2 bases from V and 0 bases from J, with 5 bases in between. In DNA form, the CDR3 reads TGTGCCAGCAGCTTATTGGGCTCCTACGAGCAGTACTTC. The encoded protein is CASSLLGSYEQYF.

The CDR3 protein is CASSQGTGELFF. The CDR3, as DNA: TGTGCCAGCTCACAGGGCACCGGGGAGCTGTTTTTT. The rearrangement uses TRBV18 and TRBJ2-2; D gene unclear. Trimming removed 4 bases from V and 4 bases from J, with 4 bases in between. The CDR3 is 12 amino acids. Germline loops: CDR1 KGHSH, CDR2 LQKENI.